This section outlines one T cell receptor beta chain sequence together with its context. The antigen remains unidentified. Reverse transcription of all isolated RNA meant that expressed TCRB transcripts were sequenced. Sequencing was performed with immunoSEQ multiplex PCR; in TCRdb, only in-frame clones are kept and a portion is missing. The sample lists over 700,000 clones, about 17% occurring once. The data belong to a study of beta chain features in type 1 diabetes. Across the whole study: Healthy donors, compared against patients, showed similar age, gender and cell yields.

Broader study findings: Cells that show high TCR expression could be over-represented by cDNA sequencing.

CD4+ naive, central memory, regulatory and stem cell-like memory cells were sorted via CD45RO/CCR7/CD25/CD127/CD95/CD27. V was pared by 5 bases and J by 7 bases, with 11 bases between. The germline V gene has CDR1 MNHEY and CDR2 SVGAGI. The CDR3 sequence is 13 residues long. V is TRBV6-5 and J is TRBJ1-4, with D unclear. Specimen: naive CD4+ T cells from blood. The receptor was isolated from a woman under 30 in good health. Written as DNA, the CDR3 is TGTGCCAGCAGTCCCCGGTGGGGTGAAAAACTGTTTTTT. It is translated as CASSPRWGEKLFF.